This T cell receptor (beta chain) is from a study of identical twins. The study, taken as a whole, reports: Conclusions were based on cross-sectional statistical analysis, without following the same donors.

This clonotype showed up just a few times. Its antigen is currently unknown. Between the trimmed V and J ends, which lost 6 bases and 0 bases, there was a span of 14 bases. The CDR3 covers 15 residues. Unique molecular identifiers were present on the cDNA, which also gained a universal primer site by template switching. TCRdb ran MiXCR on the 5' RACE reads and lists one entry per CDR3 protein. The sample lists some 1,700,000 distinct CDR3 sequences; 25% to 35% were seen once. The sequence was collected from a newborn girl in good health. V and J are TRBV12-3 or TRBV12-4 and TRBJ1-1; a possible D gene is TRBD1 (6 bases). Sequenced input: cord blood. CDR3 DNA: TGTGCCAGCAGACGACAGGCCCGAATGAACACTGAAGCTTTCTTT. Translating gives CASRRQARMNTEAFF.